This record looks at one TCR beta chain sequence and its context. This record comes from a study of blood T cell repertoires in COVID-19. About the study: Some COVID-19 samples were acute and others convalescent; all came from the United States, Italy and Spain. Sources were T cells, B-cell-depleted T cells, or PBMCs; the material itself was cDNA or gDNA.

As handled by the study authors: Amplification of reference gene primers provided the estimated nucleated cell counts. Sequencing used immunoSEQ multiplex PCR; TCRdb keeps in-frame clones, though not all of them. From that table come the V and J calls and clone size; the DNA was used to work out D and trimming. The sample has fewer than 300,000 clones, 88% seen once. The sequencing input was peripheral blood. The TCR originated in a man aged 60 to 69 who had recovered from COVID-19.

As DNA, the CDR3 is TGCGCCAGCAGCTTGGGCCCAGCGGGGGGCCAAGAGACCCAGTACTTC. Translation: CASSLGPAGGQETQYF. The genes are TRBV5-1 and TRBJ2-5; 9 bases agree with TRBD2. This CDR3 has 16 residues. CDR1 is SGHRS and CDR2 is YFSETQ in the germline V gene. V trimming: 0 bases; J trimming: 1 base; junction bases outside the gene matches: 4. Full variable domain (remainder filled in from reference TRBV5-1 and TRBJ2-5): KAGVTQTPRYLIKTRGQQVTLSCSPISGHRSVSWYQQTPGQGLQFLFEYFSETQRNKGNFPGRFSGRQFSNSRSEMNVSTLELGDSALYLCASSLGPAGGQETQYFGPGTRLLVL.